This paragraph covers one T cell receptor beta chain sequence. The data were obtained in a study of CD8+CD57+ T cells in acquired aplastic anemia. Patients picked for sequencing had shown CD8+CD57+ cell expansion detected by flow cytometry. CDR3 length: 14 amino acids. The V and J ends lost 5 bases and 11 bases respectively, with 23 bases between them. CDR1 SQVTM and CDR2 ANQGSEA come from the germline V gene. Genomic DNA provided the template from which TCR beta VDJ and CDR3 profiles were obtained. TCRdb ran MiXCR on the reads and lists one entry per CDR3 protein. The sample contains around 160,000 distinct CDR3 sequences, 47% of which appear only once.

The chain links TRBV29-1 to TRBJ2-3, with TRBD2 as a possible D gene (6 bases). This TCR was recovered from a human donor with aplastic anemia. Sequencing input: sorted CD4+, CD8+, or CD8+CD57+ T cells (not recorded which) from PBMCs. The CDR3 protein is CSVTRDFSYNEQYF. The CDR3 nucleotides read TGCAGCGTTACCCGGGACTTCTCCTACAATGAGCAGTATTTT.